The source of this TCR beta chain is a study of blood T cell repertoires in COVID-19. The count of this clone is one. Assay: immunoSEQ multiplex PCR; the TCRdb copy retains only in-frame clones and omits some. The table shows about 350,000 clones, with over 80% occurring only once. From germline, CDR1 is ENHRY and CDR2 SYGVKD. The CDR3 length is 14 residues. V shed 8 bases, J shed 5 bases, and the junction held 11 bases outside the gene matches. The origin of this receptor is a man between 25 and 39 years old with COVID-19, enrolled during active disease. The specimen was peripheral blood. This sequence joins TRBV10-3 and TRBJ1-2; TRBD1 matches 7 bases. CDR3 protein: CAIWSFEGAYGYTF. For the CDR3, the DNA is TGTGCCATCTGGAGTTTCGAGGGGGCGTATGGCTACACCTTC.